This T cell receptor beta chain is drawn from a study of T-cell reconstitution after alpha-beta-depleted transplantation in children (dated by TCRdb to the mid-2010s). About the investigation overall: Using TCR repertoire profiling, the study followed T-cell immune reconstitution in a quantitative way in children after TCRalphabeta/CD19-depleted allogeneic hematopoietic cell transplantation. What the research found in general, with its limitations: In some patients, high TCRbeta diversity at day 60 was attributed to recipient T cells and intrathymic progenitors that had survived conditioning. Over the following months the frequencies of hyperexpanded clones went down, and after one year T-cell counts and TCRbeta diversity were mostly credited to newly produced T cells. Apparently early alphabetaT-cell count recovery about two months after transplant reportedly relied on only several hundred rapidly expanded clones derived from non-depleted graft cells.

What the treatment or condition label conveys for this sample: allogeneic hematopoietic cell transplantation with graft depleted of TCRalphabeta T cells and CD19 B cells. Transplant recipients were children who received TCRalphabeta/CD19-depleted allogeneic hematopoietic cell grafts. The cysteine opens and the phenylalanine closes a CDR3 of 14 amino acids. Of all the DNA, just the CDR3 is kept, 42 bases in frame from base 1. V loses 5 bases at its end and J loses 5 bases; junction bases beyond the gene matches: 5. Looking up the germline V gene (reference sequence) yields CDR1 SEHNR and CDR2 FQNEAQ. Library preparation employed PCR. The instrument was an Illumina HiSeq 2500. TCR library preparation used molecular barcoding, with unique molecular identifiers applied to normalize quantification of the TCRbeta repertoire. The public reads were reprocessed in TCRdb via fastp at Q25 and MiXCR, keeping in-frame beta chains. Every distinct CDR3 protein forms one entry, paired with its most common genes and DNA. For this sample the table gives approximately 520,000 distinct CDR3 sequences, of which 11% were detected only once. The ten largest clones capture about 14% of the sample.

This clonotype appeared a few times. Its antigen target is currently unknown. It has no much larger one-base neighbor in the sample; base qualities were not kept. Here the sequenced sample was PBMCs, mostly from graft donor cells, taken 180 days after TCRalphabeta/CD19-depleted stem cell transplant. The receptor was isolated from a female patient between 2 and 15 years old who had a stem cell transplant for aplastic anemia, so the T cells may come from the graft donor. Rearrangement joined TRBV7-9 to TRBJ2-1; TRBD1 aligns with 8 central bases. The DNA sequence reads TGTGCCAGCAGCCCGGACAGGGAGAACAATGAGCAGTTCTTC. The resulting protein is CASSPDRENNEQFF.